The 4 T cell receptor beta chains given below trace back to one sample, sequenced in a study of response to subunit inactivated influenza vaccine. TCRdb itself ran the RT-PCR reads through MiXCR, one entry per CDR3 protein. The sample includes hundreds of thousands of distinct CDR3 sequences, about 11% seen only once; the top ten take approximately 10%. The same specimen was also included in a second study, on T cells expressing NK-cell markers. That report notes: 5'RACE template switching with UMIs produced the TCR beta cDNA.

The sample in question was PBMCs from blood, obtained on the day of vaccination. The receptors here all came from a man aged 45-60 years who received an inactivated influenza vaccine.

The sample holds many counts of this clonotype. This chain links TRBV6-1 with TRBJ1-4; D uncertain. The ends were cut back, 2 bases at V and 8 bases at J, with 12 bases in the middle. CDR1 is MNHNS and CDR2 is SASEGT in the germline V gene. CDR3 length: 14 residues. The CDR3 DNA reads TGTGCCAGCAGTGAACTTCGTCCCAACGAAAAACTGTTTTTT. Its protein product is CASSELRPNEKLFF.

This clonotype came up a few times. The rearrangement links TRBV7-2 to TRBJ1-2; tentative D call: TRBD1 (6 bases). Trimming pared 1 base from V and 5 bases from J, leaving 11 bases between. CDR1 is SGHTA and CDR2 is FQGNSA in the germline V gene. The CDR3 loop spans 14 amino acids. The CDR3 here is CASSLGRTEYGYTF. CDR3 bases: TGTGCCAGCAGCTTAGGGAGGACAGAGTATGGCTACACCTTC.

The chain has TRBV7-9 and TRBJ2-5; TRBD1 agrees at 7 bases. CDR1 is SEHNR, CDR2 FQNEAQ, per germline (reference sequence). The CDR3 length is 14 residues. Trimming cost V 6 bases and J 10 bases; bases outside gene matches: 14. CDR3 DNA: TGTGCCAGCAGTCCCAAGGGCCAGGGGGTTGTCCAGTACTTC. As protein: CASSPKGQGVVQYF.

This clonotype was recorded at least ten times. The V gene is TRBV12-3 or TRBV12-4, the J gene TRBJ2-1; D may be TRBD2 (6 bases). The CDR3 spans 13 residues. V was pared by 1 base and J by 7 bases, with 8 bases between. CDR3 protein: CASSLDGGNEQFF. The CDR3 DNA is TGTGCCAGCAGTTTAGACGGGGGAAATGAGCAGTTCTTC.